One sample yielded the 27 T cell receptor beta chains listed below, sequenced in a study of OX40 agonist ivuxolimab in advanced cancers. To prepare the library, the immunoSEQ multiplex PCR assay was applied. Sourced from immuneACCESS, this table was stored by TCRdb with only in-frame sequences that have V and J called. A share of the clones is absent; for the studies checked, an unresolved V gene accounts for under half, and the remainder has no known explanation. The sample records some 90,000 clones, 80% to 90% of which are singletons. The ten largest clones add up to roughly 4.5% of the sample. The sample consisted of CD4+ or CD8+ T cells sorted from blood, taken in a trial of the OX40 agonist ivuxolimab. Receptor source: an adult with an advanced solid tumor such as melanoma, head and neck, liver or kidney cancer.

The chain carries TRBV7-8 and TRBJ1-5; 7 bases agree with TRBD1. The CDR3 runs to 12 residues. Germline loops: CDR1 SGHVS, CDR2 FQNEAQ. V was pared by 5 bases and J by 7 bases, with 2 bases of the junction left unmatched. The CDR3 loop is CASSPGGQPQHF. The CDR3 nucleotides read TGTGCCAGCAGCCCAGGGGGGCAGCCCCAGCATTTT.

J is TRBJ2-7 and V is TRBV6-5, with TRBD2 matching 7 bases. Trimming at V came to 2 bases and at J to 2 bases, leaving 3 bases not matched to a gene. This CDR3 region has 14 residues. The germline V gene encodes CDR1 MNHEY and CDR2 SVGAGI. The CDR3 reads CASSYRRGAYEQYF. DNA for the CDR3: TGTGCCAGCAGTTACCGCCGGGGGGCCTACGAGCAGTACTTC.

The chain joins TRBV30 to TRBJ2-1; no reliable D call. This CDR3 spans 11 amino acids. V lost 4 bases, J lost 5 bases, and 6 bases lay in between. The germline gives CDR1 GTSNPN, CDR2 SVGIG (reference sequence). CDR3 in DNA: TGTGCCTGGACACAAAACAATGAGCAGTTCTTC. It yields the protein CAWTQNNEQFF.

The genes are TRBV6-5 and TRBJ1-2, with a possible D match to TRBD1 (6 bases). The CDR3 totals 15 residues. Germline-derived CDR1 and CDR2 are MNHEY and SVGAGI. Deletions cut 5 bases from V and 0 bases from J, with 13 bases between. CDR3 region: CASSTRQVPNYGYTF. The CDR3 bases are TGTGCCAGCAGTACGCGACAGGTCCCTAACTATGGCTACACCTTC.

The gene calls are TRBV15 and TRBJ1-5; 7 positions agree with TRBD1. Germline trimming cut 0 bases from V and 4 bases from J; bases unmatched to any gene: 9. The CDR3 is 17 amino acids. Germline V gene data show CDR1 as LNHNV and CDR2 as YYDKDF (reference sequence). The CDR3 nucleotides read TGTGCCACCAGCAGAGATTTATCGGCAGGGGGGAATCAGCCCCAGCATTTT. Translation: CATSRDLSAGGNQPQHF. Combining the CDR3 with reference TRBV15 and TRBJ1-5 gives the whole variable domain DAMVIQNPRYQVTQFGKPVTLSCSQTLNHNVMYWYQQKSSQAPKLLFHYYDKDFNNEADTPDNFQSRRPNTSFCFLDIRSPGLGDTAMYLCATSRDLSAGGNQPQHFGDGTRLSIL.

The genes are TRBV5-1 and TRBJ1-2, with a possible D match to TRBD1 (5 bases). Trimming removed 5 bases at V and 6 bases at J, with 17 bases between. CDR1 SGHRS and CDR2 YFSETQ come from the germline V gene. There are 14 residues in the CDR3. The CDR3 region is CASRGDSSPHGYTF. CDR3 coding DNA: TGCGCCAGCAGAGGGGACTCGTCGCCTCATGGCTACACCTTC.

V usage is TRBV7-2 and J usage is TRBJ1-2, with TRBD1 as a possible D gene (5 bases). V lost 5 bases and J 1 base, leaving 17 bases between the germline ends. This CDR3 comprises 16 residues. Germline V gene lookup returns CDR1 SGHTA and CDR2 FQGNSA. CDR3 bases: TGTGCCAGCAGCGGAGGGACCTCCTCGCTTAACTATGGCTACACCTTC. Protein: CASSGGTSSLNYGYTF.

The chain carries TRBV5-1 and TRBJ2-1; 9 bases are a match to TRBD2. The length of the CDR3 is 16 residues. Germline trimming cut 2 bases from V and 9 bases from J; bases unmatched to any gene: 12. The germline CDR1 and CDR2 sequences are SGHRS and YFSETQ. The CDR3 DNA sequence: TGCGCCAGCAGCTTCCAACGGGGCGGGAGGGGGGGTGAGCAGTTCTTC. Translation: CASSFQRGGRGGEQFF.

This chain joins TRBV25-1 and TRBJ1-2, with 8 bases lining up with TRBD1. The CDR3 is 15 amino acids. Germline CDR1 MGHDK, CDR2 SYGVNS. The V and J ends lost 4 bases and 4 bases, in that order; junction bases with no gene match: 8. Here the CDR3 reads CASSATGAGGYGYTF. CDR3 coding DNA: TGTGCCAGCAGTGCGACAGGGGCGGGGGGCTATGGCTACACCTTC.

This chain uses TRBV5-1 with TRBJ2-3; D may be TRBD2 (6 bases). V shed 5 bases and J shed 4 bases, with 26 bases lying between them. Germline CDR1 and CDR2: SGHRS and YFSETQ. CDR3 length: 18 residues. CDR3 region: CASSFGSWGSSEADTQYF. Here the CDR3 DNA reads TGCGCCAGCAGTTTTGGATCTTGGGGTTCTAGCGAGGCAGATACGCAGTATTTT.

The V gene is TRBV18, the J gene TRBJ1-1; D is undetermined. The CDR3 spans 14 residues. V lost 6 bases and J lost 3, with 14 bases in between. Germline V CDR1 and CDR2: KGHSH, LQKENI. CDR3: CASSLPSKDTEAFF. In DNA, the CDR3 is TGTGCCAGCTCCCTCCCCTCAAAGGACACTGAAGCTTTCTTT.

The CDR3 DNA is TGTGCCAGAACCCCCTACAATGAGCAGTTCTTC. Amino acids: CARTPYNEQFF. The chain uses TRBV19 and TRBJ2-1; D ambiguous. Trimming removed 9 bases at V and 2 bases at J, with 5 bases between. Germline V gives CDR1 LNHDA, CDR2 SQIVND (reference sequence). There are 11 residues in the CDR3.

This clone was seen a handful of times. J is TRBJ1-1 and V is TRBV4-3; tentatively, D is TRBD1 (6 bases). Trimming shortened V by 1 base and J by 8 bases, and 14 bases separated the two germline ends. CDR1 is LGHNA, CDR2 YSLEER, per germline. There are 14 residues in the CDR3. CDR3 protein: CASSQGRSGAEAFF. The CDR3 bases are TGCGCCAGCAGCCAAGGGCGATCAGGGGCCGAAGCTTTCTTT.

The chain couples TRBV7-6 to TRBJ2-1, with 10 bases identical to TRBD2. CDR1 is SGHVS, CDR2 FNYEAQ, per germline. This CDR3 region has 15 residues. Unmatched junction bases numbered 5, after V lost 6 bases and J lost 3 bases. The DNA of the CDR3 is TGTGCCAGCAGTTTTCTAGCGGGAGACTACAATGAGCAGTTCTTC. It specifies CASSFLAGDYNEQFF. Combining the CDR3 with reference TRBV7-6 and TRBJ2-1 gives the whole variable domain GAGVSQSPRYKVTKRGQDVALRCDPISGHVSLYWYRQALGQGPEFLTYFNYEAQQDKSGLPNDRFSAERPEGSISTLTIQRTEQRDSAMYRCASSFLAGDYNEQFFGPGTRLTVL.

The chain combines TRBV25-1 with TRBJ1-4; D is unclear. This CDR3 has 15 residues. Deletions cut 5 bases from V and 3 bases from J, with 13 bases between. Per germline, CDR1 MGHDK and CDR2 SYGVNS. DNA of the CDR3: TGTGCCAGCAGTCCCCTGGGGATAGCTAATGAAAAACTGTTTTTT. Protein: CASSPLGIANEKLFF. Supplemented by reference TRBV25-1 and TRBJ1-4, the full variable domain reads EADIYQTPRYLVIGTGKKITLECSQTMGHDKMYWYQQDPGMELHLIHYSYGVNSTEKGDLSSESTVSRIRTEHFPLTLESARPSHTSQYLCASSPLGIANEKLFFGSGTQLSVL.

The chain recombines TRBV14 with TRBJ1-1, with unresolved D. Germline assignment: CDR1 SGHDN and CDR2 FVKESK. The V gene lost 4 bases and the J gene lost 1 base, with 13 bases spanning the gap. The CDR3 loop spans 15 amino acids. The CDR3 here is CASSPTRVANTEAFF. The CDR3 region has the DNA TGTGCCAGCAGCCCGACAAGGGTCGCGAACACTGAAGCTTTCTTT.

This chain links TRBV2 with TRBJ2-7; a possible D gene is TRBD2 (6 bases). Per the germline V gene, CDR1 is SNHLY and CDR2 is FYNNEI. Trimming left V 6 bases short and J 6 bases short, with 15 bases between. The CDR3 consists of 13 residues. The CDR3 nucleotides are TGTGCCAGCAGCTTTTATGAGGGAGGCGAGCAGTACGTC. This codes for CASSFYEGGEQYV.

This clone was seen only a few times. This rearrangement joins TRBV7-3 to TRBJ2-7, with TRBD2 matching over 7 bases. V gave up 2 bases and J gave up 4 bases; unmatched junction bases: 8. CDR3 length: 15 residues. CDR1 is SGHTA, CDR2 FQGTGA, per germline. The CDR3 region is CASSLVASGLYEQYF. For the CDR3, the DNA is TGTGCCAGCAGCTTAGTGGCTAGCGGATTATACGAGCAGTACTTC.

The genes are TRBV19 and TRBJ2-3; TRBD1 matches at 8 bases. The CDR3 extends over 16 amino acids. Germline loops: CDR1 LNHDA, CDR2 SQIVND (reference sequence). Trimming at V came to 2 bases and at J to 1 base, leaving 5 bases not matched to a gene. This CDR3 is CASSISRGQGTDTQYF. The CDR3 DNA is TGTGCCAGTAGTATAAGTAGGGGACAGGGCACAGATACGCAGTATTTT. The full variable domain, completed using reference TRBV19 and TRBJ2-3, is DGGITQSPKYLFRKEGQNVTLSCEQNLNHDAMYWYRQDPGQGLRLIYYSQIVNDFQKGDIAEGYSVSREKKESFPLTVTSAQKNPTAFYLCASSISRGQGTDTQYFGPGTRLTVL.

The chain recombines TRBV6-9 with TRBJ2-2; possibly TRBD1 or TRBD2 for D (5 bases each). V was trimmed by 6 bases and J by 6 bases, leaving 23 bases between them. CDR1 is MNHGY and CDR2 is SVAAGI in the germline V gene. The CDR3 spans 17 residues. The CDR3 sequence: CASSQKDRDLKAGELFF. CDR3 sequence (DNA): TGTGCCAGCAGCCAGAAAGACCGGGACCTCAAGGCCGGGGAGCTGTTTTTT.

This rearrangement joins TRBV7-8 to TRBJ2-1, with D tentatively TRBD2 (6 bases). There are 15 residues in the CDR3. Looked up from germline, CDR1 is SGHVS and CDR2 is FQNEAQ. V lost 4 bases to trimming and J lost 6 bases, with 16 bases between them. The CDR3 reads CASSSTVLAVNEQFF. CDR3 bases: TGTGCCAGCAGCTCTACGGTACTAGCCGTCAATGAGCAGTTCTTC.

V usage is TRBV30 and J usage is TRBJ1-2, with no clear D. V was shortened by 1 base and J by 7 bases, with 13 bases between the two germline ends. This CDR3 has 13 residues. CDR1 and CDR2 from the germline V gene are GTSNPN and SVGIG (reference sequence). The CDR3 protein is CAWSGPGTIGYTF. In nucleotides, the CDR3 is TGTGCCTGGAGTGGACCAGGAACGATTGGCTACACCTTC. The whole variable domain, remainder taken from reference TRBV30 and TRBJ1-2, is SQTIHQWPATLVQPVGSPLSLECTVEGTSNPNLYWYRQAAGRGLQLLFYSVGIGQISSEVPQNLSASRPQDRQFILSSKKLLLSDSGFYLCAWSGPGTIGYTFGSGTRLTVV.

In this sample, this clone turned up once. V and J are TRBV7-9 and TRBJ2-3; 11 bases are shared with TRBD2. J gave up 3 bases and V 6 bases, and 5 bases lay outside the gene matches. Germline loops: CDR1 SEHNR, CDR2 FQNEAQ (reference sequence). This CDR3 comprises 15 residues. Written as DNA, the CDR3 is TGTGCCAGCAGTCATACTAGCGGGAGTACAGATACGCAGTATTTT. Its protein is CASSHTSGSTDTQYF.

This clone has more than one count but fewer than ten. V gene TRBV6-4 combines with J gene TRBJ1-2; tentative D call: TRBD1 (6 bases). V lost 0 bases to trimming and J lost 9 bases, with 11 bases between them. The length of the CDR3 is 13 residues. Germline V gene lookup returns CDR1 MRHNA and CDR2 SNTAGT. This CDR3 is CASSDSGGTRYTF. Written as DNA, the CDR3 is TGTGCCAGCAGTGACTCGGGTGGGACACGCTACACCTTC.

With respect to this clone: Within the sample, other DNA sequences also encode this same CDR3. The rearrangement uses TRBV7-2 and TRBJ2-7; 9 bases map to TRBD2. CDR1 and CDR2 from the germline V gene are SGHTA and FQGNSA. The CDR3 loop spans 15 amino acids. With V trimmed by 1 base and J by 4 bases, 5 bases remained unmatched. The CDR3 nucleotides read TGTGCCAGCAGCTTAGATAGCGGGAGTAGTTACGAGCAGTACGTC. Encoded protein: CASSLDSGSSYEQYV.

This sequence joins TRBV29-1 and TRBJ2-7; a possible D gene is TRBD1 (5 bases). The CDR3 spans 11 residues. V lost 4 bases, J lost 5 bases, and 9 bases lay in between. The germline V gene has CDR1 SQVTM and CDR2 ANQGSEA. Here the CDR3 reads CSVGWGHEQYV. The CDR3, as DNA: TGCAGCGTTGGATGGGGCCACGAGCAGTACGTC.

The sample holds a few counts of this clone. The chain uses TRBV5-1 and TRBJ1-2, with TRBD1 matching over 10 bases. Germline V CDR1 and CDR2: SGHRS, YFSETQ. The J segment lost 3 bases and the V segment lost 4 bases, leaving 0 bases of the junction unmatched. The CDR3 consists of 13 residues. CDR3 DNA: TGCGCCAGCAGCGGGACAGGGGACTATGGCTACACCTTC. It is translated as CASSGTGDYGYTF.